This T cell receptor beta chain appears in the sequencing data of a study of cytomegalovirus exposure and HLA in healthy donors. The V and J ends lost 5 bases and 3 bases respectively, with 13 bases between them. This CDR3 has 14 residues. Germline V gene lookup returns CDR1 MNHEY and CDR2 SVGAGI. This clone was observed a few times. The antigen remains undetermined. PCR employed 60 Vbeta and 13 Jbeta primers. The method was immunoSEQ multiplex PCR; TCRdb's version includes in-frame clones alone and lacks a portion of them. The data show roughly 140,000 clones, 80% seen once. Study results and caveats: The likely explanation for a cluster of highly shared sequence variants was sequencing artifact.

This rearrangement joins TRBV6-5 to TRBJ1-1; D is uncertain. The source material was PBMCs. This TCR came from a man aged 30 to 39 in good health and CMV-seronegative. CDR3 protein: CASSKRRADTEAFF. The CDR3 DNA is TGTGCCAGCAGTAAACGGCGGGCGGACACTGAAGCTTTCTTT.